The T cell receptor beta chain described here comes from a study of blood T cell repertoires in COVID-19. In the study overall: Sources were T cells, B-cell-depleted T cells, or PBMCs; the material itself was cDNA or gDNA.

Allocation to cohorts depended on clinical history reported by the participants. The CDR3 covers 12 residues. Per the germline V gene, CDR1 is SGHRS and CDR2 is YFSETQ. The V and J ends lost 7 bases and 1 base respectively, with 6 bases between them. Original data processing: Counts of nucleated cells, estimated from reference gene primer amplification, were obtained. The repertoire was sequenced with immunoSEQ multiplex PCR; TCRdb's copy has only in-frame clones and lacks some. The V and J calls and clone size were taken over from that table, and D and trimming were inferred from the DNA. Here the sample spans some 180,000 clones, around 80% being singletons.

This TCR was sampled from a man aged 60 to 75 who had been exposed to COVID-19. The genes are TRBV5-1 and TRBJ1-5; no firm D call. Sequencing was performed on PBMCs or T cells enriched from blood (not recorded which). Here the CDR3 reads CASPESNQPQHF. The CDR3, as DNA: TGCGCCAGCCCCGAGAGCAATCAGCCCCAGCATTTT.